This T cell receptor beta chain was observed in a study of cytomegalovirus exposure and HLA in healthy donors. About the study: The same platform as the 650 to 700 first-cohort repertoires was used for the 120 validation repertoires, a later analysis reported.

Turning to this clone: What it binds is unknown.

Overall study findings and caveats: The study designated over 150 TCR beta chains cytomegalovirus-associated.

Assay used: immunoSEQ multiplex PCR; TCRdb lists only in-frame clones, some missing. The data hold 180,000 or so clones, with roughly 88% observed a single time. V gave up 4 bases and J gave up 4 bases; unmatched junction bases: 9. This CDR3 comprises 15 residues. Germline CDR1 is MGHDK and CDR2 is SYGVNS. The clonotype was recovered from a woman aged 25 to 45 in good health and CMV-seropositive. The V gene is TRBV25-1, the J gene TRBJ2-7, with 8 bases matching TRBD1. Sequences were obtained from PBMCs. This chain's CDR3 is CASSATGQGSYEQYF. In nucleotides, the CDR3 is TGTGCCAGCAGTGCAACAGGACAGGGCAGTTACGAGCAGTACTTC.